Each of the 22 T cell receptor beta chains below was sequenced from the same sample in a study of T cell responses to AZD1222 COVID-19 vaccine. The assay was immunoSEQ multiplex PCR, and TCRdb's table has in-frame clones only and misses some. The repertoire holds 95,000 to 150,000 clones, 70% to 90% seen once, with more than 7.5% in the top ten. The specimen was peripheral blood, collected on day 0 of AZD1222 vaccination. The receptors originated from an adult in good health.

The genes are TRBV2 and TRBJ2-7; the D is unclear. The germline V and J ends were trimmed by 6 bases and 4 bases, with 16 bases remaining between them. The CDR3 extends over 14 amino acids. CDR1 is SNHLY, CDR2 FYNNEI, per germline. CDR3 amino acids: CASRKTGSLYEQYF. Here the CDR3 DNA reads TGTGCCAGCAGGAAAACCGGGTCCTTATACGAGCAGTACTTC.

CDR3 protein: CASSHTVDYGYTF. The CDR3 DNA reads TGTGCCAGCAGCCATACAGTGGACTATGGCTACACCTTC. V gene TRBV7-9 combines with J gene TRBJ1-2; the D is unclear. Germline V gene sequence: CDR1 SEHNR, CDR2 FQNEAQ (reference sequence). The CDR3 contains 13 residues. The V end lost 5 bases, the J end lost 3 bases, and 10 bases lay between the germline ends.

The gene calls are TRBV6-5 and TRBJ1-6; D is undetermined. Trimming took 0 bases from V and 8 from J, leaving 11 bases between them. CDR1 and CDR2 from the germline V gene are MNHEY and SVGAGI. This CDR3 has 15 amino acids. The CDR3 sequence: CASSYSTREDSPLHF. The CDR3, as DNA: TGTGCCAGCAGTTACTCGACAAGGGAGGATTCACCCCTCCACTTT.

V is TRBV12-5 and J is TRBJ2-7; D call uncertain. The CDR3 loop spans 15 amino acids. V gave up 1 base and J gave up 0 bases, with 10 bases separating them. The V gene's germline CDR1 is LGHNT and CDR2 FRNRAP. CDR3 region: CASGLAEVVSYEQYF. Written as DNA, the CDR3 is TGTGCTAGTGGTTTGGCCGAGGTAGTCTCCTACGAGCAGTACTTC.

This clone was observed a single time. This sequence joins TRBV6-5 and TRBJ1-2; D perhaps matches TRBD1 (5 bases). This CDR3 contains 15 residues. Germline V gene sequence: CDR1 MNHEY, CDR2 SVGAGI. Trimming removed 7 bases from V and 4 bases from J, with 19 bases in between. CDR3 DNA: TGTGCCAGCACGACAGCGCAAAGCGTAGGCTATGGCTACACCTTC. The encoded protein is CASTTAQSVGYGYTF.

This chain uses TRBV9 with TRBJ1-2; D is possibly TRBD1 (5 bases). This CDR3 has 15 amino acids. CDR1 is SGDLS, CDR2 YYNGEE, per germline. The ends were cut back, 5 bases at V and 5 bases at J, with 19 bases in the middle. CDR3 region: CASSYDSHPIYGYTF. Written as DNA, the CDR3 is TGTGCCAGCAGTTACGACAGCCACCCTATTTATGGCTACACCTTC.

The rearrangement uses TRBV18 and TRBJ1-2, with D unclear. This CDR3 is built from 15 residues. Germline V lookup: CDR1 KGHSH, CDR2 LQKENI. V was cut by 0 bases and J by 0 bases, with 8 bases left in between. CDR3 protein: CASSPPGDPNYGYTF. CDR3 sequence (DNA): TGTGCCAGCTCACCACCGGGAGATCCTAACTATGGCTACACCTTC.

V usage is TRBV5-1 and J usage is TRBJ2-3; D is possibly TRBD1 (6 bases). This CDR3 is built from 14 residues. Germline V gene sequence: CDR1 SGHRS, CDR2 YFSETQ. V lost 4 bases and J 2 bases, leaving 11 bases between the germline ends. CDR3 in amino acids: CASSQDSYTDTQYF. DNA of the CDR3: TGCGCCAGCAGCCAGGACAGCTACACAGATACGCAGTATTTT. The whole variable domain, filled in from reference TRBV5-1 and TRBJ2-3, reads KAGVTQTPRYLIKTRGQQVTLSCSPISGHRSVSWYQQTPGQGLQFLFEYFSETQRNKGNFPGRFSGRQFSNSRSEMNVSTLELGDSALYLCASSQDSYTDTQYFGPGTRLTVL.

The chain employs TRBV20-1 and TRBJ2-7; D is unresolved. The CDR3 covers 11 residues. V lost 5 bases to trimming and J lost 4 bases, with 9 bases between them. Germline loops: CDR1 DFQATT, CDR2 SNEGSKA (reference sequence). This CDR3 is CSAAARYEQYF. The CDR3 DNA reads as TGCAGTGCTGCTGCCCGTTACGAGCAGTACTTC.

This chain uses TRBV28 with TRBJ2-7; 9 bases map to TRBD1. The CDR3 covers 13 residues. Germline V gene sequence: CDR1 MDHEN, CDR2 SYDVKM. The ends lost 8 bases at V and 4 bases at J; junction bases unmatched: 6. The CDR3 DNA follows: TGTGCCAGCTTAAGACAGGGGGGGTACGAGCAGTACTTC. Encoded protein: CASLRQGGYEQYF.

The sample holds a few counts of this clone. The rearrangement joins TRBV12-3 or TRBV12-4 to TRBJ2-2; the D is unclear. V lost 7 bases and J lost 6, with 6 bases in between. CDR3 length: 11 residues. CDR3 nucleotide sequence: TGTGCCAGCACCGGGCCCGGGGAGCTGTTTTTT. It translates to CASTGPGELFF.

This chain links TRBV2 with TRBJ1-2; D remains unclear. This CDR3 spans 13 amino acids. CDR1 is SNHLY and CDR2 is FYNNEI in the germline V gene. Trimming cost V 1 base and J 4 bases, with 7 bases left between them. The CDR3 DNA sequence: TGTGCCAGCAGTGAAGGGCCCCGCTATGGCTACACCTTC. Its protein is CASSEGPRYGYTF.

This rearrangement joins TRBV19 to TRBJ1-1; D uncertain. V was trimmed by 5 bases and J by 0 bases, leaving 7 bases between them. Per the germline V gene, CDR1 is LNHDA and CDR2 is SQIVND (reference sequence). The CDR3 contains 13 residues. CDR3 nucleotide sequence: TGTGCCAGTAGTTTCGCGTTGAACACTGAAGCTTTCTTT. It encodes CASSFALNTEAFF.

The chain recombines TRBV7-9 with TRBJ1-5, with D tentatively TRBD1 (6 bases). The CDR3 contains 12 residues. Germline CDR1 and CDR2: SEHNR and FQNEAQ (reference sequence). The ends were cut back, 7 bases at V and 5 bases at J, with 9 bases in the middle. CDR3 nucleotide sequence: TGTGCCAGCAAGGGGGGTGATCAGCCCCAGCATTTT. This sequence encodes CASKGGDQPQHF.

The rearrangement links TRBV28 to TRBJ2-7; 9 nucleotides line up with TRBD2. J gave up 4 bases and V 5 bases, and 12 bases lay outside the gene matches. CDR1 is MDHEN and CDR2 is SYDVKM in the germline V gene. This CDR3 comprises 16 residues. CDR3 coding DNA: TGTGCCAGCAGTCCTGCTGGTAGCGGGAGTTCGTACGAGCAGTACTTC. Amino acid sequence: CASSPAGSGSSYEQYF.

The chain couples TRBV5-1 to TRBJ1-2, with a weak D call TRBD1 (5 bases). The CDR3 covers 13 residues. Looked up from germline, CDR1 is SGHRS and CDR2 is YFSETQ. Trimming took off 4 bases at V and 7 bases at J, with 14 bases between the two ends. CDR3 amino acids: CASSPNAGGGYTF. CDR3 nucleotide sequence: TGCGCCAGCAGCCCAAACGCGGGGGGTGGCTACACCTTC. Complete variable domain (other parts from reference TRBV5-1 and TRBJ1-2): KAGVTQTPRYLIKTRGQQVTLSCSPISGHRSVSWYQQTPGQGLQFLFEYFSETQRNKGNFPGRFSGRQFSNSRSEMNVSTLELGDSALYLCASSPNAGGGYTFGSGTRLTVV.

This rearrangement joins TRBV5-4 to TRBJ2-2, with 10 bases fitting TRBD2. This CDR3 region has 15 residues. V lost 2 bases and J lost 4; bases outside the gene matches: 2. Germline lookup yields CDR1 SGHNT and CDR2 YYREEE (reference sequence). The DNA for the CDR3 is TGTGCCAGCAGCTTTAGCGGGGGGCGCACCGGGGAGCTGTTTTTT. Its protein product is CASSFSGGRTGELFF. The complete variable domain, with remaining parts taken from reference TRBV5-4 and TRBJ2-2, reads ETGVTQSPTHLIKTRGQQVTLRCSSQSGHNTVSWYQQALGQGPQFIFQYYREEENGRGNFPPRFSGLQFPNYSSELNVNALELDDSALYLCASSFSGGRTGELFFGEGSRLTVL.

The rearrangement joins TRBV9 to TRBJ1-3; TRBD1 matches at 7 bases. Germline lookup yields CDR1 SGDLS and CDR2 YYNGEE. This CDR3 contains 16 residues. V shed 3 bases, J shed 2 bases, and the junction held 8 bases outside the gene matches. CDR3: CASSESRGLTGNTIYF. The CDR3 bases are TGTGCCAGCAGCGAGTCCAGGGGGTTAACTGGAAACACCATATATTTT.

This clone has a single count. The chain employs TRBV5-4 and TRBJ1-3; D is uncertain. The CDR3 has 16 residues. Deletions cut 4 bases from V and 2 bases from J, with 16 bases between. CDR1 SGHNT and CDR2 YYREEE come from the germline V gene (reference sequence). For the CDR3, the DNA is TGTGCCAGCAGCCACGACATGTTGCGGGCTGGAAACACCATATATTTT. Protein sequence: CASSHDMLRAGNTIYF.

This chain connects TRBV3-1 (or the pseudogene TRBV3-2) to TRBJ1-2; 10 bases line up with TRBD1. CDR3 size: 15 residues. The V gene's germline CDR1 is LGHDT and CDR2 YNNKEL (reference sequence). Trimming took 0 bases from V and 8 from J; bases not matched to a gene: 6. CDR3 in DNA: TGTGCCAGCAGCCAAGATTTCGGGACAGGGGCCGGCTACACCTTC. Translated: CASSQDFGTGAGYTF.

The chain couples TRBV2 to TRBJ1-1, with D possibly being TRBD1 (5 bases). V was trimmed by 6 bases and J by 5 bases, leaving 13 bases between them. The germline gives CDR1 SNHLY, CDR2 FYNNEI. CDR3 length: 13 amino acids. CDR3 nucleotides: TGTGCCAGCAGAATCGGTTGGGGGACTGAAGCTTTCTTT. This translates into CASRIGWGTEAFF.

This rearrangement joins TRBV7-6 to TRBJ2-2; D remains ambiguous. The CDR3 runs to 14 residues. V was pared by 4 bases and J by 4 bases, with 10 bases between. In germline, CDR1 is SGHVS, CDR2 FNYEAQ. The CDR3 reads CASSSGPGTGELFF. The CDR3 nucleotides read TGTGCCAGCAGCTCGGGCCCAGGCACCGGGGAGCTGTTTTTT.